These T cell receptor beta chains were read from a single sample in a study of blood T cell repertoires in COVID-19. Some clones are missing from TCRdb's copy, which holds only in-frame ones; the method was immunoSEQ multiplex PCR. The sample includes roughly 15,000 clones, 80% to 90% of them seen just once. The sample was peripheral blood. These receptors were obtained from a human donor in a cohort sampled during active COVID-19. Each CDR3 is given with its conserved first and last residue. D genes are given only for firm matches. Part of the rows lack a size; the others show once, few, many or a class for expanded clones.

v_call	d_call	j_call	clone_size	cdr3_nt	cdr3_aa
TRBV6-5	.	TRBJ1-2	few	TGTGCCAGCAGTCGGGAGAGCTACTATGGCTACACCTTC	CASSRESYYGYTF
TRBV19	.	TRBJ1-4	.	TGTGCCAGTAGTATATCCGGGACAACAAATGAAAAACTGTTTTTT	CASSISGTTNEKLFF
TRBV27	TRBD2	TRBJ2-7	.	TGTGCCAGCAGTTTAAGACTAGCGGGACCCTACGAGCAGTACTTC	CASSLRLAGPYEQYF
TRBV6-1	.	TRBJ2-5	.	TGTGCCAGCAGTGAGCCCACCCAGGGCTCCGGGGAGACCCAGTACTTC	CASSEPTQGSGETQYF
TRBV6-2/TRBV6-3	.	TRBJ1-4	.	TGTGCCAGCAGTGACGGAGGGCCACCTGACGAAAAACTGTTTTTT	CASSDGGPPDEKLFF
TRBV7-2	TRBD1	TRBJ2-2	.	TGTGCCAGCACCTTCCGGGGACAGGGGACCGGGGAGCTGTTTTTT	CASTFRGQGTGELFF
TRBV27	TRBD1	TRBJ2-3	.	TGTGCCAGCAGTTCGCACAGGGGGTGGACTACCACAGATACGCAGTATTTT	CASSSHRGWTTTDTQYF
TRBV4-3	.	TRBJ2-1	.	TGCGCCAGCAGCCAAGTGGGGCGGAACTACAATGAGCAGTTCTTC	CASSQVGRNYNEQFF
TRBV7-2	.	TRBJ1-2	.	TGTGCCAGCAGCTTAGACAGGAACTTAGCTAACTATGGCTACACCTTC	CASSLDRNLANYGYTF
TRBV28	TRBD2	TRBJ2-7	.	TGTGCCAGCAGTGCCCCCTCCGCGGGAGGCTACGAGCAGTACTTC	CASSAPSAGGYEQYF
TRBV28	.	TRBJ1-2	.	TGTGCCAGCAGTCTTGGACTATCTGACTATGGCTACACCTTC	CASSLGLSDYGYTF
TRBV20-1	.	TRBJ2-3	.	TGCAGTGCTACGGGGGATACGCAGTATTTT	CSATGDTQYF
TRBV7-9	.	TRBJ1-6	.	TGTGCCAGCAGCTTAGGCGGCCAAGCACCCTATAATTCACCCCTCCACTTT	CASSLGGQAPYNSPLHF
TRBV2	.	TRBJ1-5	.	TGTGCCAGCAGTGACTCGTCGCGGCTACCGACCCAGCATTTT	CASSDSSRLPTQHF
TRBV29-1	TRBD2	TRBJ2-1	.	TGCAGCGCCTTAGCGGGACCCTCCAATGAGCAGTTCTTC	CSALAGPSNEQFF
TRBV7-9	.	TRBJ1-2	few	TGTGCCAGCAGCTTGGCGGCGGGGCCGGGCTACACCTTC	CASSLAAGPGYTF
TRBV4-2	TRBD2	TRBJ2-1	.	TGTGCCAGCAGCCAAGGTAGTACTAGCGGGACGAACAATGAGCAGTTCTTC	CASSQGSTSGTNNEQFF
TRBV6-2/TRBV6-3	.	TRBJ1-1	.	TGTGCCAGCAGTTACGGGGTACAGGGACCGACTGAAGCTTTCTTT	CASSYGVQGPTEAFF
TRBV3-1/TRBV3-2	.	TRBJ1-4	.	TGTGCCAGCAGCCAGGAAAGACAGGTGGTTGAAAAACTGTTTTTT	CASSQERQVVEKLFF